Shown below are 23 T cell receptor beta chains from a single sample sequenced in a study of vaccination and CD4 T cells after COVID-19. Noted time point: late sampling 161 to 241 days after vaccination in a few convalescent patients. The treatment is: roughly ten-day PBMC culture with coronavirus spike peptide pools or control peptides (ViraFEST assay). The assay that was used to sequence DNA from cultured CD4+ T cells was the Oncomine TCR Beta short-read assay. TCRdb re-called the PCR reads through MiXCR, storing one row per CDR3 protein. The repertoire includes about 25,000 distinct CDR3 sequences, 25% to 30% of them detected once, and around 7.5% sits in the top ten. These receptors' targets are unknown. This sample comprised CD4+ T cells from blood, cultured in vitro, obtained about 7 months after SARS-CoV-2 vaccination. These receptors all stem from a human donor who had recovered from COVID-19.

By sample fraction, this clonotype is medium-sized. Here the CDR3 DNA reads TGCAGTGCCTACCCGGAACGGTGGCAGCCCCAGCATTTT. Its translation: CSAYPERWQPQHF. The chain is built from TRBV20-1 and TRBJ1-5, with D uncertain. CDR1 DFQATT and CDR2 SNEGSKA come from the germline V gene (reference sequence). Trimming took 6 bases from V and 7 from J, leaving 16 bases between them. This CDR3 spans 13 amino acids.

V and J are TRBV6-2 or TRBV6-3 and TRBJ2-7; 12 positions agree with TRBD2. V dropped 8 bases and J dropped 2; count of bases not matched to a gene: 4. Germline-derived CDR1 and CDR2 are MNHEY and SVGEGT. The CDR3 covers 14 residues. The CDR3 DNA reads TGTGCCAGCTCCAGGACTAGCGGGACCTACGAGCAGTACTTC. It yields the protein CASSRTSGTYEQYF.

This chain joins TRBV20-1 and TRBJ2-3; no reliable D call. Germline V gives CDR1 DFQATT, CDR2 SNEGSKA (reference sequence). The V and J ends lost 2 bases and 5 bases respectively, with 8 bases between them. The CDR3 length is 12 residues. The CDR3 loop is CSARPDRDTQYF. The CDR3 region has the DNA TGCAGTGCTAGACCCGACCGAGATACGCAGTATTTT.

The table lists this clonotype with a few counts. This rearrangement joins TRBV6-1 to TRBJ2-5, with D perhaps being TRBD1 or TRBD2 (5 bases each). V lost 7 bases to trimming and J lost 5 bases, with 14 bases between them. The CDR3 spans 13 residues. Looked up from germline, CDR1 is MNHNS and CDR2 is SASEGT. Here the CDR3 reads CASKRDVGETQYF. In nucleotides, the CDR3 is TGTGCCAGCAAACGGGACGTCGGGGAGACCCAGTACTTC.

V is TRBV7-3 and J is TRBJ2-3; no clear D. The CDR3 has 12 amino acids. The V gene lost 6 bases and the J gene lost 5 bases, with 9 bases spanning the gap. Germline CDR1 reads SGHTA; CDR2 reads FQGTGA. The CDR3 spells CASSRGVDTQYF. CDR3 DNA: TGTGCCAGCAGTCGCGGAGTAGATACGCAGTATTTT.

The chain combines TRBV7-9 with TRBJ2-1; no definite D call. The V gene lost 2 bases and the J gene lost 8 bases, with 1 base spanning the gap. CDR3 length equals 10 residues. Germline V CDR1 and CDR2: SEHNR, FQNEAQ (reference sequence). Here the CDR3 DNA reads TGTGCCAGCAGCTTACATGAGCAGTTCTTC. Protein sequence: CASSLHEQFF.

The DNA for the CDR3 is TGTGCCAGCAGTTACAGGGTAGGGGAGACCCAGTACTTC. Amino acid sequence: CASSYRVGETQYF. The chain has TRBV6-5 and TRBJ2-5; D is undetermined. The V gene's germline CDR1 is MNHEY and CDR2 SVGAGI. The germline V and J ends were trimmed by 2 bases and 5 bases, with 9 bases remaining between them. CDR3 size: 13 residues.

The chain joins TRBV20-1 to TRBJ2-1; no clear D gene. Germline CDR1 and CDR2: DFQATT and SNEGSKA (reference sequence). Trimming took 6 bases from V and 0 from J, leaving 9 bases between them. The CDR3 runs to 13 residues. The CDR3 DNA reads as TGCAGTGCCCTGACCCTCTCCTACAATGAGCAGTTCTTC. Protein sequence: CSALTLSYNEQFF.

The chain couples TRBV7-9 to TRBJ2-7, with 10 bases fitting TRBD1. Germline lookup yields CDR1 SEHNR and CDR2 FQNEAQ (reference sequence). V lost 4 bases and J lost 5; bases outside the gene matches: 5. CDR3 size: 14 residues. The CDR3 spells CASSSTGGFDEQYF. The CDR3 nucleotides read TGTGCCAGCAGCTCGACAGGGGGCTTCGACGAGCAGTACTTC.

In its sample, this clonotype was seen once. This rearrangement joins TRBV5-1 to TRBJ2-1; 10 bases fit TRBD2. The CDR3 is 15 amino acids. V gave up 4 bases and J gave up 6 bases; unmatched junction bases: 7. Per germline, CDR1 SGHRS and CDR2 YFSETQ. CDR3 loop: CASSLTSGWFNEQFF. Written as DNA, the CDR3 is TGCGCCAGCAGCCTGACTAGCGGGTGGTTCAATGAGCAGTTCTTC.

About this clonotype itself: The germline gene is not matched at one end of the junction; a read error may be the cause. This CDR3 reads CASTLSGQENYGCTF. The CDR3 DNA reads TGTGCCAGCACCCTCTCCGGACAGGAAAACTATGGCTGCACCTTC. The chain has TRBV28 and TRBJ1-2; TRBD1 matches 7 bases. The CDR3 spans 15 residues. From germline, CDR1 is MDHEN and CDR2 SYDVKM.

The CDR3 nucleotides read TGTGCCAGTAGCGACAGGGGAACCTACGAGCAGTACTTC. This codes for CASSDRGTYEQYF. The rearrangement joins TRBV19 to TRBJ2-7; 8 nucleotides align to TRBD1. The CDR3 length is 13 residues. Germline V gene lookup returns CDR1 LNHDA and CDR2 SQIVND (reference sequence). V trimming: 6 bases; J trimming: 2 bases; junction bases outside the gene matches: 3. Full variable domain (rest looked up from reference TRBV19 and TRBJ2-7): DGGITQSPKYLFRKEGQNVTLSCEQNLNHDAMYWYRQDPGQGLRLIYYSQIVNDFQKGDIAEGYSVSREKKESFPLTVTSAQKNPTAFYLCASSDRGTYEQYFGPGTRLTVT.

The sample holds a few counts of this clonotype. This chain joins TRBV7-8 and TRBJ1-5; the D gene is possibly TRBD1 (5 bases). CDR1 SGHVS and CDR2 FQNEAQ come from the germline V gene. The CDR3 contains 16 residues. The ends were cut back, 5 bases at V and 2 bases at J, with 16 bases in the middle. CDR3 residues: CASSTWGVEGNQPQHF. CDR3 nucleotides: TGTGCCAGCAGCACCTGGGGGGTGGAAGGCAATCAGCCCCAGCATTTT.

V usage is TRBV7-3 and J usage is TRBJ2-2; D may be TRBD1 (5 bases). V lost 2 bases and J 1 base, leaving 11 bases between the germline ends. The CDR3 loop spans 16 amino acids. The germline V gene has CDR1 SGHTA and CDR2 FQGTGA. The DNA of the CDR3 is TGTGCCAGCAGCTTACGTGGGGCCAAGAACACCGGGGAGCTGTTTTTT. Its protein product is CASSLRGAKNTGELFF. The whole variable domain, remainder taken from reference TRBV7-3 and TRBJ2-2, is GAGVSQTPSNKVTEKGKYVELRCDPISGHTALYWYRQSLGQGPEFLIYFQGTGAADDSGLPNDRFFAVRPEGSVSTLKIQRTERGDSAVYLCASSLRGAKNTGELFFGEGSRLTVL.

The J gene is TRBJ2-1, the V gene TRBV20-1, with 7 positions matching TRBD1. The CDR3 consists of 14 residues. The germline gives CDR1 DFQATT, CDR2 SNEGSKA (reference sequence). J was trimmed by 1 base and V by 4 bases; bases with no gene match: 4. The CDR3: CSAIGDRSYNEQFF. The CDR3 DNA reads as TGCAGTGCTATCGGGGACAGATCCTACAATGAGCAGTTCTTC.

The chain couples TRBV20-1 to TRBJ2-1; tentatively, D is TRBD1 or TRBD2 (5 bases each). Germline V gene data show CDR1 as DFQATT and CDR2 as SNEGSKA (reference sequence). V dropped 6 bases and J dropped 8 bases, with 11 bases sitting between them. The CDR3 contains 11 residues. CDR3 amino acids: CSAKSGHEQFF. The CDR3 bases are TGCAGTGCCAAGTCGGGGCATGAGCAGTTCTTC.

A few counts support this clonotype. The CDR3 DNA is TGCAGTGCTAGAGCACCCTATATTAGGAGTCGTGGCTACGAGCAGTACTTC. Amino acids: CSARAPYIRSRGYEQYF. The rearrangement joins TRBV20-1 to TRBJ2-7; D remains unclear. Trimming removed 1 base at V and 3 bases at J, with 22 bases between. Germline lookup yields CDR1 DFQATT and CDR2 SNEGSKA (reference sequence). The CDR3 is made up of 17 amino acids.

The chain combines TRBV28 with TRBJ2-5, with TRBD1 matching over 9 bases. The germline V gene has CDR1 MDHEN and CDR2 SYDVKM. J was trimmed by 7 bases and V by 2 bases; bases with no gene match: 11. The CDR3 totals 16 residues. CDR3 bases: TGTGCCAGCAGTTTAGGGGGGACAGGGATATTAGGGACCCAGTACTTC. As protein: CASSLGGTGILGTQYF.

This clonotype has a count of ten or more. This rearrangement joins TRBV7-2 to TRBJ2-7, with D tentatively TRBD1 (6 bases). V shed 6 bases and J shed 2 bases, with 8 bases lying between them. Germline values: CDR1 SGHTA, CDR2 FQGNSA. This CDR3 spans 12 amino acids. The CDR3 sequence: CASSRDTYEQYF. CDR3 sequence (DNA): TGTGCCAGCAGTCGGGACACCTACGAGCAGTACTTC.

This clonotype appeared a few times. V is TRBV6-4 and J is TRBJ2-2; D is perhaps TRBD2 (6 bases). V shed 0 bases and J shed 4 bases, with 6 bases lying between them. Per the germline V gene, CDR1 is MRHNA and CDR2 is SNTAGT. The CDR3 is 14 residues long. The chain's CDR3 is CASSDSTSTGELFF. The CDR3 coding sequence is TGTGCCAGCAGTGACTCGACTAGCACCGGGGAGCTGTTTTTT.

V and J are TRBV7-2 and TRBJ2-1, with 8 bases matching TRBD1. CDR1 is SGHTA, CDR2 FQGNSA, per germline. CDR3 size: 16 residues. V lost 5 bases, J lost 5 bases, and 11 bases stayed unmatched. The CDR3 region is CASSPTGGQGDNEQFF. As DNA, the CDR3 is TGTGCCAGCAGCCCCACCGGAGGACAGGGCGACAATGAGCAGTTCTTC.

This clonotype has just a few counts. The CDR3 coding sequence is TGTGCCAGCAGTTACGTCAGCTACGAGCAGTACTTC. Translating it yields CASSYVSYEQYF. The chain is built from TRBV6-5 and TRBJ2-7; D unclear. V lost 2 bases to trimming and J lost 3 bases, with 5 bases between them. Germline lookup yields CDR1 MNHEY and CDR2 SVGAGI. CDR3 size: 12 residues.

This clonotype has just a few counts. The junction shows a germline mismatch at one end, possibly a read error. The V and J genes are TRBV20-1 and TRBJ2-1, with 11 positions matching TRBD2. The V gene's germline CDR1 is DFQATT and CDR2 SNEGSKA (reference sequence). The CDR3 length is 16 residues. CDR3 sequence: CSAFTLAGGDYDEQFF. CDR3 nucleotide sequence: TGCAGTGCTTTCACTTTAGCGGGAGGGGACTACGATGAGCAGTTCTTC.